The clone carrying this TCR beta chain came up once. This record comes from a study of cytomegalovirus exposure and HLA in healthy donors. Both 60 Vbeta primers and 13 Jbeta primers went into the PCR. Generated by immunoSEQ multiplex PCR, the TCRdb table keeps only in-frame clones and is missing some. This sample has approximately 97,000 clones, with 78% found just once. Germline CDR1 is SEHNR and CDR2 is FQNEAQ (reference sequence). CDR3 length equals 15 residues. The V segment lost 5 bases and the J segment 3 bases; nucleotides outside the gene matches: 5. The source is a middle-aged woman in good health and CMV-seropositive. Sample: PBMCs. The chain joins TRBV7-9 to TRBJ1-4; 8 bases are shared with TRBD1. The CDR3 sequence is CASSRSGQANEKLFF. CDR3 in DNA: TGTGCCAGCAGCCGATCGGGACAGGCTAATGAAAAACTGTTTTTT.